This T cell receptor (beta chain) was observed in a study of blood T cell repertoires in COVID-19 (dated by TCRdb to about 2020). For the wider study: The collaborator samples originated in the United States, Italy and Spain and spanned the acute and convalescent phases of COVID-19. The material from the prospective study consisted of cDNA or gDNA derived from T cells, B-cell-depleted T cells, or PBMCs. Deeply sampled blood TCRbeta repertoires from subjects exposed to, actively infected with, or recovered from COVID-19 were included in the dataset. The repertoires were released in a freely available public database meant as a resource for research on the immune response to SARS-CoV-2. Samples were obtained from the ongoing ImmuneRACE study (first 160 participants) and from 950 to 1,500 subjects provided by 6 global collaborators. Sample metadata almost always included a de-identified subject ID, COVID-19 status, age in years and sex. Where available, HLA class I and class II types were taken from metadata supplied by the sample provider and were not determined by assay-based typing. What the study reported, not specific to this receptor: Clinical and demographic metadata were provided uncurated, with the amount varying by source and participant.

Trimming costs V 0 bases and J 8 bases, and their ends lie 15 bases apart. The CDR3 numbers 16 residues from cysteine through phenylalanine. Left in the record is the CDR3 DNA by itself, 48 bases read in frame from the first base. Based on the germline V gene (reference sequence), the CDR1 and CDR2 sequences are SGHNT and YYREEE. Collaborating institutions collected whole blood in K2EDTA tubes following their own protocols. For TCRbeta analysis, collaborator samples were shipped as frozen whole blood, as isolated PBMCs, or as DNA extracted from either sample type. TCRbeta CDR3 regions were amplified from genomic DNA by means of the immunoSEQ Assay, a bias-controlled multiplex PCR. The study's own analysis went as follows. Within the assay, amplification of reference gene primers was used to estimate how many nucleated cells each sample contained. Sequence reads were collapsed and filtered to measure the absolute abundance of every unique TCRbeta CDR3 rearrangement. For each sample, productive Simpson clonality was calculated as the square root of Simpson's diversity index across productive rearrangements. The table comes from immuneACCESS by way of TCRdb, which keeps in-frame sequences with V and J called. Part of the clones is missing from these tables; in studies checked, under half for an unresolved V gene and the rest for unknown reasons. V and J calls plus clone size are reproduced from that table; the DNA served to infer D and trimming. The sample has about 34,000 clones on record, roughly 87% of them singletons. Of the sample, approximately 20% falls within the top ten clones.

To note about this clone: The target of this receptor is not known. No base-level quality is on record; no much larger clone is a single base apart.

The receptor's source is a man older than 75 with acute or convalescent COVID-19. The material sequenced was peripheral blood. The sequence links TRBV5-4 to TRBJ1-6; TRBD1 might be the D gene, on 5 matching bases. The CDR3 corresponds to CASSLGQPTPDSPLHF. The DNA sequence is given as TGTGCCAGCAGCTTGGGACAGCCAACTCCGGATTCACCCCTCCACTTT.